One and the same sample provided the 18 T cell receptor beta chains below, sequenced in a study of T cells in Graves' hyperthyroidism and ophthalmopathy. TCR beta CDR3 regions were amplified from RNA transcripts. An initial round of RT-PCR targeting the TCR CDR3 relied on the HTBI primer set. TCRdb fed the multiplex PCR reads into MiXCR, producing one record per CDR3 protein. Among around 450,000 distinct CDR3 sequences listed, roughly 15% were seen once. The sequenced sample consisted of blood. These receptors came from a woman younger than 30 with Graves' hyperthyroidism.

V is TRBV10-3 and J is TRBJ1-4; 11 bases match TRBD1. V lost 3 bases and J lost 6; bases outside the gene matches: 3. This CDR3 comprises 15 residues. Germline V gives CDR1 ENHRY, CDR2 SYGVKD. This CDR3 reads CAISDGTGGYEKLFF. For the CDR3, the DNA is TGTGCCATCAGTGATGGGACAGGGGGGTATGAAAAACTGTTTTTT.

This clonotype was counted at least ten times. This rearrangement joins TRBV28 to TRBJ2-7; 9 nucleotides match TRBD1. CDR3 length equals 16 residues. Trimming at V came to 2 bases and at J to 4 bases, leaving 9 bases not matched to a gene. Germline V CDR1 and CDR2: MDHEN, SYDVKM. The CDR3 DNA is TGTGCCAGCAGTTTAGGTTTTGGGGACAGGGATTACGAGCAGTACTTC. Translated: CASSLGFGDRDYEQYF.

This clonotype was seen at least ten times. The V call is TRBV7-3, the J call TRBJ2-1, with 7 bases fitting TRBD1. This CDR3 contains 13 residues. The junction had 2 bases not matched to a gene; V was cut back by 3 bases and J by 6 bases. Germline V gene sequence: CDR1 SGHTA, CDR2 FQGTGA. CDR3 sequence reads: CASSFGQVNEQFF. CDR3 DNA sequence: TGTGCCAGCAGCTTCGGACAGGTCAATGAGCAGTTCTTC. The variable domain in full, with the rest retrieved from reference TRBV7-3 and TRBJ2-1, is GAGVSQTPSNKVTEKGKYVELRCDPISGHTALYWYRQSLGQGPEFLIYFQGTGAADDSGLPNDRFFAVRPEGSVSTLKIQRTERGDSAVYLCASSFGQVNEQFFGPGTRLTVL.

This clonotype was observed many times. The rearrangement uses TRBV11-2 and TRBJ2-5; D gene ambiguous. Germline V CDR1 and CDR2: SGHAT, FQNNGV. Trimming stripped 4 bases from V and 1 base from J, with 10 bases between. This CDR3 region has 14 residues. CDR3 nucleotides: TGTGCCAGCAGCTCAGCGACTCTCCAAGAGACCCAGTACTTC. Encoded protein: CASSSATLQETQYF.

This clonotype has just one count. A much larger clone lies one base from this, so it may be a read error. The chain couples TRBV6-1 to TRBJ2-3; 9 bases map to TRBD2. Germline V CDR1 and CDR2: MNHNS, SASEGT. The J segment lost 4 bases and the V segment lost 2 bases, leaving 10 bases of the junction unmatched. The CDR3 has 17 amino acids. As DNA, the CDR3 is TGTGCCAGCAGTGAACGACCAGCGGGAGGAATGCCAGATACGCAGTATTTT. Residues: CASSERPAGGMPDTQYF.

This clonotype was detected only a few times. The V gene is TRBV3-1, the J gene TRBJ2-7, with 9 bases identical to TRBD2. The germline gives CDR1 LGHDT, CDR2 YNNKEL (reference sequence). The CDR3 runs to 15 residues. The trim removed 1 base at V and 1 base at J, leaving 2 bases unmatched. This CDR3 reads CASSQGLAASYEQYF. The DNA of the CDR3 is TGTGCCAGCAGCCAAGGACTAGCGGCTTCCTACGAGCAGTACTTC.

This clonotype was detected many times. The rearrangement uses TRBV19 and TRBJ1-1, with TRBD1 matching 11 bases. Germline V gives CDR1 LNHDA, CDR2 SQIVND (reference sequence). Trimming took 9 bases from V and 5 from J; bases not matched to a gene: 2. The CDR3 totals 12 residues. The CDR3 nucleotides are TGTGCCAGCGGGACAGGGGGGACTGAAGCTTTCTTT. It specifies CASGTGGTEAFF.

Only a few counts were recorded for this clonotype. This sequence joins TRBV20-1 and TRBJ1-6; 7 nucleotides line up with TRBD1. Germline CDR1 DFQATT, CDR2 SNEGSKA (reference sequence). The length of the CDR3 is 15 residues. V shed 6 bases and J 1 base; nucleotides not matched to a gene: 6. The CDR3 loop reads CSAQGRVSYNSPLHF. CDR3 bases: TGCAGTGCACAGGGGAGGGTTTCCTATAATTCACCCCTCCACTTT.

The sample holds many counts of this clonotype. J is TRBJ2-1 and V is TRBV12-3 or TRBV12-4; D is unclear. V gave up 5 bases and J gave up 1 base, with 18 bases separating them. The CDR3 has 17 residues. CDR3 protein: CASSPTRARLSYNEQFF. CDR3 bases: TGTGCCAGCAGTCCGACCAGAGCTAGGTTATCCTACAATGAGCAGTTCTTC.

This clonotype was seen many times. This chain uses TRBV30 with TRBJ1-1; 10 bases map to TRBD1. The CDR3 is made up of 15 amino acids. V trimming: 5 bases; J trimming: 0 bases; junction bases outside the gene matches: 6. Germline CDR1 is GTSNPN and CDR2 is SVGIG (reference sequence). Written as DNA, the CDR3 is TGTGCCTGGCGGTCGGACAGGGGGATGAACACTGAAGCTTTCTTT. Translated: CAWRSDRGMNTEAFF.

This clonotype was picked up one time. The rearrangement joins TRBV20-1 to TRBJ1-5, with a possible D match to TRBD1 (5 bases). Trimming cost V 6 bases and J 4 bases, with 13 bases left between them. The CDR3 extends over 13 amino acids. From germline, CDR1 is DFQATT and CDR2 SNEGSKA (reference sequence). CDR3 loop: CSAGGGFNQPQHF. CDR3 in DNA: TGCAGTGCCGGTGGGGGGTTTAATCAGCCCCAGCATTTT.

This clonotype was observed a handful of times. The chain is built from TRBV7-9 and TRBJ2-1; no reliable D call. The CDR3 totals 14 residues. Trimming shortened V by 8 bases and J by 5 bases, and 16 bases separated the two germline ends. Germline loops: CDR1 SEHNR, CDR2 FQNEAQ (reference sequence). CDR3 in amino acids: CASHRADTDNEQFF. The CDR3 region has the DNA TGTGCCAGCCACCGGGCAGACACCGACAATGAGCAGTTCTTC.

The rearrangement uses TRBV6-5 and TRBJ2-2; D is undetermined. The CDR3 totals 12 residues. Trimming pared 0 bases from V and 8 bases from J, leaving 4 bases between. Per germline, CDR1 MNHEY and CDR2 SVGAGI. Here the CDR3 reads CASSYSKGELFF. In DNA form, the CDR3 reads TGTGCCAGCAGTTACTCGAAAGGGGAGCTGTTTTTT.

A remark on this clonotype: This is likely a read error, given that the CDR3 carries no conserved phenylalanine or tryptophan at its end. The rearrangement uses TRBV30 and TRBJ2-7; TRBD1 is a possible D gene (6 bases). CDR1 and CDR2 (germline): GTSNPN, SVGIG (reference sequence). V was shortened by 0 bases and J by 4 bases, with 7 bases between the two germline ends. CDR3 length: 12 amino acids. CDR3 sequence reads: CAWSVRGYEQYL. The CDR3 DNA reads as TGTGCCTGGAGTGTGAGGGGGTACGAGCAGTACCTC.

This clonotype has only a few counts. The chain combines TRBV4-2 with TRBJ1-3; D is unresolved. The germline V gene has CDR1 LGHNA and CDR2 YNFKEQ. This CDR3 region has 15 residues. V was shortened by 0 bases and J by 5 bases, with 11 bases between the two germline ends. The CDR3: CASSQDGTVRNTIYF. CDR3 sequence (DNA): TGTGCCAGCAGCCAAGATGGTACAGTACGAAACACCATATATTTT.

This clonotype was seen at least ten times. The rearrangement uses TRBV7-2 and TRBJ2-5; D is unresolved. CDR1 SGHTA and CDR2 FQGNSA come from the germline V gene. V lost 2 bases and J lost 2, with 9 bases in between. The CDR3 length is 14 residues. CDR3 DNA sequence: TGTGCCAGCAGCTTATATGGGCTACAAGAGACCCAGTACTTC. This translates into CASSLYGLQETQYF.

This clonotype was seen at least ten times. V gene TRBV7-2 combines with J gene TRBJ2-7; TRBD2 matches at 9 bases. The length of the CDR3 is 15 residues. Germline values: CDR1 SGHTA, CDR2 FQGNSA. With 6 bases clipped from V and 2 bases from J, the junction kept 8 bases outside the gene matches. CDR3 DNA: TGTGCCAGCAGTCGCGGGACTAGCAAAACCTACGAGCAGTACTTC. Residues: CASSRGTSKTYEQYF.

A few counts support this clonotype. The chain uses TRBV12-3 or TRBV12-4 and TRBJ1-1; D remains unclear. Trimming stripped 3 bases from V and 6 bases from J, with 11 bases between. The CDR3 length is 13 residues. CDR3 sequence (DNA): TGTGCCAGCAGTTTTTTGGAGCGGGCTGAAGCTTTCTTT. Its translation is CASSFLERAEAFF.